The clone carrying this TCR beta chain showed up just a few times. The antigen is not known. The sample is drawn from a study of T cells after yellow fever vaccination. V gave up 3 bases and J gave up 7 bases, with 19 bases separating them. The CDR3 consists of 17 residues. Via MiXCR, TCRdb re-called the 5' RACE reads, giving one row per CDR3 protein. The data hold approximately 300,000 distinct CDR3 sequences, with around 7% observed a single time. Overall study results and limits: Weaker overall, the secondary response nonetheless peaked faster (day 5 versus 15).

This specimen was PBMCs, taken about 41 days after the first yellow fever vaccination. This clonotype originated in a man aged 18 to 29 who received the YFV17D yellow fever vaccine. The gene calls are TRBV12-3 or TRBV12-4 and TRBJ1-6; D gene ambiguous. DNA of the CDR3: TGTGCCAGCAGTTTTTTTTCTTTCATAGGGCAGAATTCACCCCTCCACTTT. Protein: CASSFFSFIGQNSPLHF.